This entry lists 2 T cell receptor beta chains sequenced from one sample in a study of blood T cell repertoires in COVID-19. Assay used: immunoSEQ multiplex PCR; TCRdb lists only in-frame clones, some missing. In the table there are roughly 340,000 clones, roughly 90% of which are singletons. The material sequenced was peripheral blood. Receptors originate from a woman in her 30s with COVID-19, enrolled during active disease.

This rearrangement joins TRBV4-2 to TRBJ1-2; a weak D match, TRBD1 (6 bases). CDR1 is LGHNA and CDR2 is YNFKEQ in the germline V gene. The CDR3 sequence is 15 residues long. Trimming removed 4 bases from V and 0 bases from J, with 12 bases in between. CDR3 sequence (DNA): TGTGCCAGCAGCCCTAAGACAGGATCTAACTATGGCTACACCTTC. It is translated as CASSPKTGSNYGYTF.

J is TRBJ2-2 and V is TRBV19; 8 bases map to TRBD2. V gave up 5 bases and J gave up 1 base; unmatched junction bases: 6. Germline V gene sequence: CDR1 LNHDA, CDR2 SQIVND (reference sequence). The CDR3 runs 16 residues. The CDR3: CASSPALAGNTGELFF. CDR3 DNA sequence: TGTGCCAGTAGTCCTGCGCTAGCGGGGAACACCGGGGAGCTGTTTTTT.